Given below is one T cell receptor (beta chain) in context. This receptor's antigen is unknown. Per-base qualities were not stored, and no clone one base away is much larger. This sample was taken from a study of somatic mutations in cytotoxic T cells in rheumatoid arthritis (TCRdb year 2017). For the wider study: Right after diagnosis and prior to the start of any treatment, roughly 30 ml EDTA of peripheral blood was drawn from patients. Some V beta antibody-stained T-cell populations were flow-sorted on a FACSAria II or Sony SH800 at nearly 100% purity, and sorted V beta1+ cells also underwent TCRB sequencing. The study asked whether expanded CD8+ T-cell clones in newly diagnosed, untreated rheumatoid arthritis carry somatic mutations, and used TCRB deep sequencing to characterize clonality. For 55 to 70 rheumatoid arthritis patients and fewer than 25 healthy controls, TCRB deep sequencing was carried out. Median age was essentially the same in the patient group and the control group.

CDR1 and CDR2 are drawn from the germline V gene: ENHRY, SYGVKD. From its cysteine to its phenylalanine, the CDR3 spans 14 amino acids. This entry keeps only the CDR3 DNA: 42 bases, framed from base 1. V sheds 3 bases and J sheds 4 bases, leaving 11 bases between their ends. Overall results and qualifications from the work: The expanded CD8+ clones had unknown antigen targets, and not appearing in virus-specific databases did not rule out that they were virus-specific. An increase of CD8+ clonality with age was seen in patients (Spearman r ≈ 0.46) but not in healthy controls. CD8+ T-cell clonality in rheumatoid arthritis patients was not significantly different from that in age-matched healthy controls. Several identical CD8+ TCRB sequences were found in both blood and synovial fluid, and in about an eighth of the roughly 65 patients the largest CD8+ clone exceeded 20% of CD8+ cells. The finding that TRBV07 was slightly underrepresented in patients was left unadjusted for multiple comparisons.

CD4+ and CD8+ cells were isolated by positive magnetic bead selection on an AutoMACS, and purity was checked by flow cytometry. A TCR V beta antibody panel was used in flow cytometry to screen first for clonal expansions, which were then characterized by TCRB deep sequencing of sorted CD8+ fractions. Peripheral blood mononuclear cells were obtained using density gradient separation with Ficoll-Paque PLUS. DNA from CD4-enriched, CD8-enriched or PBMC samples was extracted using Nucleospin Tissue or Tissue XS kits and then quantified on a Qubit 2.0 fluorometer. The immunoSEQ assay was applied to genomic DNA for TCRB CDR3 sequencing. From the authors' description of their analysis: Patient CD8+ clones larger than 1% were compared against published virus-specific TCRB sequences, and only a few matched. Analyses were restricted to productive TCRB rearrangements. Defining a clone by its unique TCRB CDR3 sequence, the study calculated clonality as a productive clonality index derived from Shannon entropy. Repertoire overlap for a pair of samples was computed from each clone's template counts relative to total templates per sample. Flow cytometry-measured V-gene usage correlated with V-gene usage from TCRB sequencing, with a Spearman r of approximately 0.55. TCRdb provides this immuneACCESS table in a form limited to in-frame rearrangements. Some clones are lacking; in checked studies, under half of them reflect an unresolved V gene, and why the rest are absent is not known. V, J and clone size are taken as reported in that table, and D and trimming were inferred from the DNA itself. The sample includes about 15,000 clones, with around four fifths observed a single time. The ten largest make up about 16% of the sample.

The sequenced sample consisted of CD8+ T cells sorted from blood. This sequence was found in an adult with rheumatoid arthritis. The rearranged segments are TRBV10-3 and TRBJ2-3, with the D gene not confidently named. The DNA sequence follows: TGTGCCATCAGTGATCAGGTATTAGCAGATACGCAGTATTTT. This encodes CAISDQVLADTQYF.